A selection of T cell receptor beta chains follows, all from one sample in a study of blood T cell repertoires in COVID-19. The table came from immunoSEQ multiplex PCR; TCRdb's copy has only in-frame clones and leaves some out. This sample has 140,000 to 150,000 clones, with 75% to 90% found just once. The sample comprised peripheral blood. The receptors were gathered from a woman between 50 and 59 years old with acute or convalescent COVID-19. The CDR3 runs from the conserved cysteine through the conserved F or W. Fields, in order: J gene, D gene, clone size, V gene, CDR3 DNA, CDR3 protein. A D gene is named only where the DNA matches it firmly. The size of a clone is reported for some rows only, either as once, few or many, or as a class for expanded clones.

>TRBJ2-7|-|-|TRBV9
TGTGCCAGCAGCTTAACTTACAGAGCCACAGCACCCTACGAGCAGTACTTC
CASSLTYRATAPYEQYF
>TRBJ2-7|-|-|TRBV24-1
TGTGCCACCAGTGATAACGGACAGATCCCCCCCGAGCAGTACTTC
CATSDNGQIPPEQYF
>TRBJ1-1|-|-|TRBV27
TGTGCCAGCAGTTCGCTCCTGAGGCGCGGGCCCAACACTGAAGCTTTCTTT
CASSSLLRRGPNTEAFF
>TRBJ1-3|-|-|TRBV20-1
TGCAGTGCAGTCCAAGCGTACACCATATATTTT
CSAVQAYTIYF
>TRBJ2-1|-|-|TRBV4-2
TGTGCCAGCAGCCAAGATCAGAGGGGGAGTGAGCAGTTCTTC
CASSQDQRGSEQFF
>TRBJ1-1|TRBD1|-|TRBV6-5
TGTGCCAGCAGTTGGCCGGGACAGGGAATCACTGAAGCTTTCTTT
CASSWPGQGITEAFF
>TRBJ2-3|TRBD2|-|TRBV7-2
TGTGCCAGCAGCTCCAGGCAGCGGGAGGTGCTGGAGTATTTT
CASSSRQREVLEYF
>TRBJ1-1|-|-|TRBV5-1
TGCGCCAGCAGCTTGGGGACAGTTTTGTCAGCTGAAGCTTTCTTT
CASSLGTVLSAEAFF
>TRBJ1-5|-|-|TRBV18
TGTGCCAGCTCACCGGTAAGGGCGGGTCAGCCCCAGCATTTT
CASSPVRAGQPQHF
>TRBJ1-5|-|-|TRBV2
TGTGCCAGCAGGGAAGGGGCCTCGGTCAATCAGCCCCAGCATTTT
CASREGASVNQPQHF
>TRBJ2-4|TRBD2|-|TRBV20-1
TGCAGTGCTAGTGGTAGCGGGATGGAAAACATTCAGTACTTC
CSASGSGMENIQYF
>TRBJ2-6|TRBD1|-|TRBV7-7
TGTGCTAGCAGCTTAGCGTGGACAGGGGGATTGTGGGCCAACGTCCTGACTTTC
CASSLAWTGGLWANVLTF
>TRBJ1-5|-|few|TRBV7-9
TGTGCCAGCAGCACCTCCCGGGACACCGACTTTAATCAGCCCCAGCATTTT
CASSTSRDTDFNQPQHF
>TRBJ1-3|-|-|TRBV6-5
TGTGCCAGCGGAGTGTATGGAAACACCATATATTTT
CASGVYGNTIYF
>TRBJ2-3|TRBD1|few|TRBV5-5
TGTGCCAGCAGCTTGGGGCGGACAGGATTTACTAGCACAGATACGCAGTATTTT
CASSLGRTGFTSTDTQYF
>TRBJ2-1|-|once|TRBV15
TGTGCCACCAGCACAGGGCAGGGCTTGGATGAGCAGTTCTTC
CATSTGQGLDEQFF
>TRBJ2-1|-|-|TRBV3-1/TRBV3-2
TGTGCCAGCAGCCAAGAAAGAGGGCAGTTCTTC
CASSQERGQFF
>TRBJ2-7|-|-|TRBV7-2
TGTGCCAGCAGCTTAGGTCAGGTCGGACATTACGAGCAGTACTTC
CASSLGQVGHYEQYF
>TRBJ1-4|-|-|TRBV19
TGTGCCACCACCCTGCGGGGCGAGACTAATGAAAAACTGTTTTTT
CATTLRGETNEKLFF
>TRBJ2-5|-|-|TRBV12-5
TGTGCTAGTGCCAAAACGGGTGATAAAGAGACCCAGTACTTC
CASAKTGDKETQYF
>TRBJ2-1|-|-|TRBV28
TGTGCCAGCAGTAAGACAGGCAGAGGCGAGCAGTTCTTC
CASSKTGRGEQFF
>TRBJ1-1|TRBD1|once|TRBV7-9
TGTGCCAGCAGGCCTCGGACAGGGCTTTCCGCTTTCTTT
CASRPRTGLSAFF
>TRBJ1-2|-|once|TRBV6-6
TGTGCCAGCAGGGGAGGTTCGGATGGCTACACCTTC
CASRGGSDGYTF
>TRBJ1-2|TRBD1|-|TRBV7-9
TGTGCCAGCAGCTTATCGGACAGGGCAAATGTCTATGGCTACACCTTC
CASSLSDRANVYGYTF
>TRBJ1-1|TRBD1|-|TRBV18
TGTGCCAGCTCATTTGACAGGGGTTCGAACACTGAAGCTTTCTTT
CASSFDRGSNTEAFF
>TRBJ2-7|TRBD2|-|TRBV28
TGTGCCAGCAGTCTTAGCGGGAGCTCCTACGAGCAGTACTTC
CASSLSGSSYEQYF
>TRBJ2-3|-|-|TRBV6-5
TGTGCCAGCCGACTAGACGGGTATACGCAGTATTTT
CASRLDGYTQYF
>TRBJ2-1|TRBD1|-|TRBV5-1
TGCGCCAGCAGCTTGGGAGGCAGGGGGCAAGTGTTCTTC
CASSLGGRGQVFF
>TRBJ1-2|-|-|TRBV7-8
TGTGCCAGCAGCCCCCAGGTGGTTAACTATGGCTACACCTTC
CASSPQVVNYGYTF
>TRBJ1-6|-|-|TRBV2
TGTGCCAGCAGTCCCAGGCCGCCAAATTCACCCCTCCACTTT
CASSPRPPNSPLHF